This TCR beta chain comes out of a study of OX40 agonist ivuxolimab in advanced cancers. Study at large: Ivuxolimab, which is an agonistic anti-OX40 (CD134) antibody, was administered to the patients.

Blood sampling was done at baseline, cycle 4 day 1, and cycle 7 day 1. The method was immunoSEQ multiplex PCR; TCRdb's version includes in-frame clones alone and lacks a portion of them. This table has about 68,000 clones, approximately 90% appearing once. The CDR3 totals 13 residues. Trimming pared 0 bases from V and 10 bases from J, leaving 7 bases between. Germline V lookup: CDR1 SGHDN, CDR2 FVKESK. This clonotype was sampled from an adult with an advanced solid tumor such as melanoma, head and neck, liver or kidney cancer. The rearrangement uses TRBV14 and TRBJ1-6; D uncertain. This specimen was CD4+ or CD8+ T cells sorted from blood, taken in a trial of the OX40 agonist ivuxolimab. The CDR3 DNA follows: TGTGCCAGCAGCCAAGATCTTGGCTCACCCCTCCACTTT. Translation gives CASSQDLGSPLHF.